This T cell receptor (beta chain) was obtained from a study of monozygotic twins with cystic fibrosis. Study-wide background: Approximately 2.8 micrograms of fragmented DNA underwent around 14 PCR cycles for library preparation.

Libraries were prepared by immunoSEQ multiplex PCR; TCRdb keeps only in-frame clonotypes and omits some of them. Among around 23,000 clones listed, around 90% were seen once. Whole-study results and caveats: Low clonality (median about 0.0095) suggested a mostly naive repertoire.

Note on this clone: The antigen remains unidentified.

Per the germline V gene, CDR1 is SSHAT and CDR2 is FNYEAQ (reference sequence). V was clipped by 5 bases and J by 4 bases; unmatched bases: 1. This CDR3 is built from 13 residues. The chain employs TRBV7-7 and TRBJ2-5; TRBD2 aligns across 10 bases. Sequencing was performed on blood. The origin of this receptor is a girl between 2 and 10 years old with cystic fibrosis. The CDR3 sequence: CASSPSGGETQYF. The CDR3 DNA reads as TGTGCCAGCAGCCCTAGCGGGGGAGAGACCCAGTACTTC.